The rows below give T cell receptor beta chains drawn from one sample of a study of blood T cell repertoires in COVID-19. Repertoires were generated with immunoSEQ multiplex PCR, while TCRdb's copy carries only in-frame clones and drops some. The data show more than 300,000 clones, 92% seen once. Sequenced input: PBMCs or T cells enriched from blood (not recorded which). These TCRs come from a woman in her twenties or thirties who had recovered from COVID-19. Each CDR3 is given with its conserved first and last residue. Each record gives: clone size, J gene, V gene, D gene, CDR3 protein, CDR3 DNA. A D gene is named only where the DNA matches it firmly. The size field is filled for only some rows; it gives once, few, many or a size class.

-,TRBJ2-7,TRBV5-6,-,CASSPPRVNMEQYF,TGTGCCAGCAGCCCCCCCCGGGTTAATATGGAGCAGTACTTC
-,TRBJ2-6,TRBV11-2,-,CASSFARGSGANVLTF,TGTGCCAGCAGCTTCGCCAGGGGCTCTGGGGCCAACGTCCTGACTTTC
-,TRBJ1-1,TRBV19,-,CASSSTPNTEAFF,TGTGCCAGTAGTTCGACACCGAACACTGAAGCTTTCTTT
-,TRBJ1-1,TRBV7-3,-,CASSPGYVNTEAFF,TGTGCCAGCAGCCCGGGGTACGTGAACACTGAAGCTTTCTTT
-,TRBJ2-3,TRBV4-3,TRBD2,CASSQDLAGTSGRGGGTDTQYF,TGCGCCAGCAGCCAAGATTTGGCCGGGACTAGCGGGAGAGGGGGGGGGACAGATACGCAGTATTTT
-,TRBJ1-5,TRBV20-1,-,CSASVKRAIQPQHF,TGCAGTGCTAGTGTCAAGCGAGCCATTCAGCCCCAGCATTTT
-,TRBJ1-5,TRBV2,-,CASSDSDNQPQHF,TGTGCCAGCAGTGACAGTGACAATCAGCCCCAGCATTTT
once,TRBJ2-1,TRBV19,TRBD1,CASTTPGQGPVEQFF,TGTGCCAGTACAACACCGGGACAGGGGCCGGTTGAGCAGTTCTTC
-,TRBJ2-4,TRBV4-3,TRBD2,CASSQDGGGRAEVKNIQYF,TGCGCCAGCAGCCAAGATGGAGGCGGGAGGGCCGAGGTCAAAAACATTCAGTACTTC
-,TRBJ1-6,TRBV6-5,-,CASSFQDSNSPLHF,TGTGCCAGCAGTTTTCAGGACAGCAATTCACCCCTCCACTTT
-,TRBJ1-5,TRBV6-4,-,CASSEGGGNQPQHF,TGTGCCAGCTCTGAAGGGGGTGGCAATCAGCCCCAGCATTTT
-,TRBJ2-3,TRBV19,-,CASSISGRSTDTQYF,TGTGCCAGTAGTATCAGCGGGCGATCCACAGATACGCAGTATTTT
-,TRBJ1-1,TRBV18,TRBD1,CASSPGTVNTEAFF,TGTGCCAGCTCACCAGGGACAGTGAACACTGAAGCTTTCTTT
-,TRBJ2-7,TRBV7-9,-,CASSHRQRWYEQYF,TGTGCCAGCAGCCATAGACAGCGATGGTACGAGCAGTACTTC
once,TRBJ2-7,TRBV6-2/TRBV6-3,-,CASSYNRVRYSYEQYF,TGTGCCAGCAGTTACAATAGAGTCCGATACTCCTACGAGCAGTACTTC
-,TRBJ2-1,TRBV12-3/TRBV12-4,-,CASKESSYNEQFF,TGTGCCAGCAAGGAGAGCTCCTACAATGAGCAGTTCTTC
-,TRBJ1-5,TRBV6-6,-,CASSSPPGGPSQPQHF,TGTGCCAGCAGTTCTCCTCCGGGGGGCCCCAGTCAGCCCCAGCATTTT
once,TRBJ1-1,TRBV30,-,CAWDRNMNTEAFF,TGTGCCTGGGACAGAAACATGAACACTGAAGCTTTCTTT
-,TRBJ2-7,TRBV7-9,TRBD1,CASSLRAGGLGEQYF,TGTGCCAGCAGCTTAAGGGCAGGGGGCCTCGGCGAGCAGTACTTC
-,TRBJ2-1,TRBV19,-,CASSPLGFTVEQFF,TGTGCCAGTAGTCCACTAGGATTTACCGTTGAGCAGTTCTTC
-,TRBJ1-2,TRBV28,-,CASSSLGTQYGYTF,TGTGCCAGCAGTTCCCTTGGGACACAATATGGCTACACCTTC